This T cell receptor beta chain derives from a study of cytomegalovirus exposure and HLA in healthy donors. Comments on this clone: No antigen is known for it.

This CDR3 has 13 residues. Germline V gene lookup returns CDR1 SGHNT and CDR2 YYREEE (reference sequence). V lost 4 bases and J lost 8, with 15 bases in between. Study outcomes and limitations: Three chains linked to CMV were shown in vitro to be specific for CMV antigens. Most TCR sequences were rare, but some public TCRs occurred in many donors. Later analysis identified a missense DCLRE1C variant that was linked to TCR beta V- and J-gene trimming. Earlier results showed most TCR beta V segments being productive about 90% or about 30% of the time.

This PCR relied on a set of 60 Vbeta primers and 13 Jbeta primers. Libraries were prepared by immunoSEQ multiplex PCR; TCRdb keeps only in-frame clonotypes and omits some of them. The sample lists 100,000 to 150,000 clones, 74% seen once, with less than 7% in the top ten. The sample taken for sequencing was PBMCs. This TCR was sampled from a woman between 50 and 59 years old in good health and CMV-seropositive. V and J are TRBV5-4 and TRBJ1-1; D is ambiguous. This CDR3 is CASSPEVIAEAFF. CDR3 nucleotide sequence: TGTGCCAGCAGCCCAGAGGTCATTGCCGAAGCTTTCTTT.